This is a list of T cell receptor beta chains from one sample in a study of cytomegalovirus exposure and HLA in healthy donors. Here immunoSEQ multiplex PCR was the method, and the copy in TCRdb shows in-frame clones only, minus some. The sample has about 37,000 clones, over 70% seen once. The material sequenced was PBMCs. These receptors came from a man under 40 in good health and CMV-seronegative. CDR3s include the opening cysteine and the closing phenylalanine or tryptophan. D genes are given only for firm matches. Expanded clones get a size class; other rows say once, few or many, or leave the size out.

V,size,D,J,length,CDR3,DNA
TRBV28,NA,NA,TRBJ1-2,13,CASRDPTSYGYTF,TGTGCCAGCAGGGATCCTACTAGCTATGGCTACACCTTC
TRBV6-1,NA,NA,TRBJ2-1,15,CASAGKSAGDNEQFF,TGTGCCAGCGCCGGCAAGTCTGCGGGCGACAATGAGCAGTTCTTC
TRBV12-5,few,TRBD1,TRBJ1-5,13,CASASQGVQPQHF,TGTGCTAGTGCATCACAGGGGGTTCAGCCCCAGCATTTT
TRBV5-6,NA,NA,TRBJ1-1,14,CASSLGALNTEAFF,TGTGCCAGCAGCTTGGGGGCTCTAAACACTGAAGCTTTCTTT
TRBV9,NA,TRBD2,TRBJ2-3,17,CASSVVSSGGATDTQYF,TGTGCCAGCAGCGTAGTGTCTAGCGGGGGGGCCACAGATACGCAGTATTTT
TRBV2,NA,TRBD2,TRBJ2-3,16,CASSEAVAGYTDTQYF,TGTGCCAGCAGTGAAGCGGTAGCGGGGTACACAGATACGCAGTATTTT
TRBV7-8,NA,NA,TRBJ2-7,16,CASSPDRTSLSYEQYF,TGTGCCAGCAGCCCCGACAGGACATCCTTATCCTACGAGCAGTACTTC
TRBV2,NA,TRBD1,TRBJ2-2,16,CASSGQGGGNTGELFF,TGTGCCAGCAGCGGACAGGGTGGGGGGAACACCGGGGAGCTGTTTTTT
TRBV5-1,few,TRBD2,TRBJ2-7,16,CASSWTLAGGGYEQYF,TGCGCCAGCAGCTGGACGCTAGCGGGAGGGGGGTACGAGCAGTACTTC
TRBV4-1,NA,NA,TRBJ2-3,12,CASSPPLDTQYF,TGCGCCAGCAGCCCTCCTTTGGATACGCAGTATTTT
TRBV7-8,NA,TRBD2,TRBJ2-7,17,CASSRAVVSGSGYEQYF,TGTGCCAGCAGCCGCGCGGTTGTCAGCGGGAGTGGGTACGAGCAGTACTTC
TRBV7-6,few,NA,TRBJ2-2,14,CASSLPANTGELFF,TGTGCCAGCAGCCTACCCGCGAACACCGGGGAGCTGTTTTTT
TRBV10-1,NA,TRBD2,TRBJ2-5,16,CASSERPSGSTETQYF,TGCGCCAGCAGTGAGAGGCCTAGCGGGAGTACGGAGACCCAGTACTTC
TRBV9,once,TRBD1,TRBJ1-1,13,CASSQGGFTEAFF,TGTGCCAGCTCCCAGGGGGGATTCACTGAAGCTTTCTTT
TRBV28,NA,TRBD2,TRBJ2-4,20,CASSFSWVAGGQGAKNIQYF,TGTGCCAGCAGTTTTTCTTGGGTGGCGGGAGGGCAGGGAGCCAAAAACATTCAGTACTTC
TRBV27,NA,NA,TRBJ2-1,16,CASRQQGGNSYNEQFF,TGTGCCAGCAGACAACAGGGGGGGAACTCCTACAATGAGCAGTTCTTC
TRBV19,NA,TRBD1,TRBJ1-5,20,CASSIFTASVGGRSNQPQHF,TGTGCCAGTAGTATCTTTACGGCTTCGGTAGGGGGCCGTAGCAATCAGCCCCAGCATTTT
TRBV28,NA,TRBD1,TRBJ2-6,16,CGTGTGGFSGANVLTF,TGTGGAACCGGGACAGGGGGCTTCTCTGGGGCCAACGTCCTGACTTTC
TRBV7-8,NA,NA,TRBJ2-5,13,CASSRRQEETQYF,TGTGCCAGCAGCCGACGACAGGAAGAGACCCAGTACTTC
TRBV6-6,NA,NA,TRBJ2-7,15,CASRPSAGSSYEQYF,TGTGCCAGCCGCCCCAGCGCGGGGAGCTCCTACGAGCAGTACTTC
TRBV4-2,NA,TRBD1,TRBJ2-7,15,CASSQPETGVDEQYF,TGTGCCAGCAGCCAGCCAGAGACAGGGGTTGACGAGCAGTACTTC
TRBV2,NA,NA,TRBJ2-7,13,CASSVSLSYEQYF,TGTGCCAGCAGTGTATCCCTCTCCTACGAGCAGTACTTC
TRBV6-5,NA,NA,TRBJ1-1,13,CASSLSVSTEAFF,TGTGCCAGCAGTTTATCGGTGTCCACTGAAGCTTTCTTT
TRBV7-7,NA,TRBD1,TRBJ2-5,13,CASGGQGKETQYF,TGTGCCAGTGGCGGACAGGGAAAAGAGACCCAGTACTTC
TRBV5-5,few,NA,TRBJ1-2,15,CASSLAVTIGDGYTF,TGTGCCAGCAGCTTGGCCGTAACAATCGGGGATGGCTACACCTTC